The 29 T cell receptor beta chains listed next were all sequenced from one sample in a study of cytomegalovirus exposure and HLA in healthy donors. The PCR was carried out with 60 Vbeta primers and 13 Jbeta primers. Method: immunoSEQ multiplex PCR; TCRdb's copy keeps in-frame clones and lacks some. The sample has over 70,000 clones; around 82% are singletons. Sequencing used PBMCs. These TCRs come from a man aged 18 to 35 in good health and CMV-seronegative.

The CDR3, as DNA: TGTGCCAGCAGCTCGGGTAGCAGCTACACCTTC. Translation gives CASSSGSSYTF. The chain joins TRBV5-6 to TRBJ1-2; D unclear. CDR1 is SGHDT and CDR2 is YYEEEE in the germline V gene. V lost 3 bases and J lost 9, with 9 bases in between. The CDR3 is 11 residues long.

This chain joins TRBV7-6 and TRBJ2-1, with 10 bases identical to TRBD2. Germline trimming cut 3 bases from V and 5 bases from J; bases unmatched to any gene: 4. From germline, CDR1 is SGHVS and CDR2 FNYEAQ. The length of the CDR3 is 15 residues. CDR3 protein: CASSLGLAGDNEQFF. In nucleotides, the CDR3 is TGTGCCAGCAGCTTGGGCCTAGCGGGGGACAATGAGCAGTTCTTC.

The CDR3 DNA is TGTGCCAGTAGTATACAGCGGGGGGGGTACAATGAGCAGTTCTTC. Its protein product is CASSIQRGGYNEQFF. V is TRBV19 and J is TRBJ2-1, with 10 bases lining up with TRBD2. Germline CDR1 and CDR2: LNHDA and SQIVND (reference sequence). Germline trimming cut 2 bases from V and 4 bases from J; bases unmatched to any gene: 2. The length of the CDR3 is 15 residues.

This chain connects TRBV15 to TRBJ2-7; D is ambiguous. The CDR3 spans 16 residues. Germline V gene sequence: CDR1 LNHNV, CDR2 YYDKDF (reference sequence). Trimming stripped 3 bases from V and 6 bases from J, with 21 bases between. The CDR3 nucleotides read TGTGCCACCAGCAGGCAAAACTCACACGTTTCGGGCGAGCAGTACTTC. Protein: CATSRQNSHVSGEQYF.

CDR3 sequence (DNA): TGCGCCAGCAGTGAGTCGACAGGGAATGGCTACACCTTC. Amino acid sequence: CASSESTGNGYTF. The chain is built from TRBV10-1 and TRBJ1-2; 7 bases are a match to TRBD1. The CDR3 length is 13 residues. J lost 6 bases, V lost 0 bases, and 1 base had no gene match. CDR1 and CDR2 from the germline V gene are WNHNN and SYGVQD (reference sequence).

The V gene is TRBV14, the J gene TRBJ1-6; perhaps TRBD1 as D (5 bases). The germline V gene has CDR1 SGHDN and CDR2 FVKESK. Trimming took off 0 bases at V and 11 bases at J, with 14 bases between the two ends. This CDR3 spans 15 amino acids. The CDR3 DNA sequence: TGTGCCAGCAGCCAAGAGAGGGCAGGGAGGACACCCCTCCACTTT. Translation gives CASSQERAGRTPLHF.

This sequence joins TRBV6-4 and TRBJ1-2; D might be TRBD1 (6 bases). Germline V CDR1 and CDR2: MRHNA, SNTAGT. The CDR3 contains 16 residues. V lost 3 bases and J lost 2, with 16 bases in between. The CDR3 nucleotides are TGTGCCAGCAGTGAAGTGTGGGGGCCAGGCAACTATGGCTACACCTTC. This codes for CASSEVWGPGNYGYTF.

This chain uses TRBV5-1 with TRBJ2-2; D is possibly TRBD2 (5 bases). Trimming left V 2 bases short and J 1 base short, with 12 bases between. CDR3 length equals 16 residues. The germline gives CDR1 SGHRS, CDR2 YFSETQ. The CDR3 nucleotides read TGCGCCAGCAGCTTCCTAGCTGACCTGAACACCGGGGAGCTGTTTTTT. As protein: CASSFLADLNTGELFF.

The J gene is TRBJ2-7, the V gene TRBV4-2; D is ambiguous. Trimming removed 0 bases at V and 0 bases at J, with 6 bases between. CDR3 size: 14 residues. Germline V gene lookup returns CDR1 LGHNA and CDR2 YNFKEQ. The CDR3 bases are TGTGCCAGCAGCCAAGATCTCCCCTCCTACGAGCAGTACTTC. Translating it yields CASSQDLPSYEQYF.

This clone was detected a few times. The DNA for the CDR3 is TGTGCCAGCAGCGTAGGGACAGAAAAAACGGAGACCCAGTACTTC. Translated: CASSVGTEKTETQYF. This chain links TRBV9 with TRBJ2-5; D possibly corresponds to TRBD1 (6 bases). V shed 0 bases and J shed 5 bases, with 14 bases lying between them. Germline assignment: CDR1 SGDLS and CDR2 YYNGEE. The CDR3 is 15 residues long.

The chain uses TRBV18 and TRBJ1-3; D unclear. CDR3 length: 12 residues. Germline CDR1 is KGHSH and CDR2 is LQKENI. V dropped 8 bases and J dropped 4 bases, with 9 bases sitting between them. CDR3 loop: CASLDIGNTIYF. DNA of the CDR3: TGTGCCAGCCTCGACATCGGAAACACCATATATTTT.

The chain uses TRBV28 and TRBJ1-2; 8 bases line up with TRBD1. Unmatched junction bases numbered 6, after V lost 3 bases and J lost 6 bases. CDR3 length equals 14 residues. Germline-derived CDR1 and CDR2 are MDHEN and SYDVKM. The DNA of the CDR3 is TGTGCCAGCAGTTTGGGGGACAGGACAAATGGCTACACCTTC. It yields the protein CASSLGDRTNGYTF.

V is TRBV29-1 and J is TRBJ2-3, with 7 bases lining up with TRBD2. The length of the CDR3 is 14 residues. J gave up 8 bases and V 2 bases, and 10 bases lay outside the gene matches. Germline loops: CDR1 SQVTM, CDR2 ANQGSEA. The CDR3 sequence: CSVEPGGGPATQYF. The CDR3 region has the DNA TGCAGCGTTGAACCTGGGGGAGGGCCAGCTACGCAGTATTTT.

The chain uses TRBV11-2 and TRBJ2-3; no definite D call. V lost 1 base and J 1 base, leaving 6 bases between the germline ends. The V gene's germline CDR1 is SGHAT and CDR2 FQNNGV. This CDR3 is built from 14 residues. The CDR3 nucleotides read TGTGCCAGCAGCTTAGGGGCTGGCACAGATACGCAGTATTTT. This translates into CASSLGAGTDTQYF.

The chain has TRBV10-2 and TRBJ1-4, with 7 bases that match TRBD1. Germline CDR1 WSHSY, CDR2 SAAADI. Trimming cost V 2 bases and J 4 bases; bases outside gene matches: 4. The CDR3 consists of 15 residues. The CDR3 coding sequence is TGCGCCAGCAGTGAGGTCAGGGGGATTAATGAAAAACTGTTTTTT. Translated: CASSEVRGINEKLFF.

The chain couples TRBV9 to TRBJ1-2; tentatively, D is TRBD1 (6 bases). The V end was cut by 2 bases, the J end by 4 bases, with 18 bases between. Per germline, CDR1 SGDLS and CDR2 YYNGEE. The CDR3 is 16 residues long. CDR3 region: CASSVSDRARLYGYTF. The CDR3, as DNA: TGTGCCAGCAGCGTCTCGGACAGAGCACGACTCTATGGCTACACCTTC.

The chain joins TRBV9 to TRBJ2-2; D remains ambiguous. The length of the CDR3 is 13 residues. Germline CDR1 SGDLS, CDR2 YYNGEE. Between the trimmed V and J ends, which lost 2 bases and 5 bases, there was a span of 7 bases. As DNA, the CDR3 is TGTGCCAGCAGCGTCGAGGCGACCGGGGAGCTGTTTTTT. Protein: CASSVEATGELFF.

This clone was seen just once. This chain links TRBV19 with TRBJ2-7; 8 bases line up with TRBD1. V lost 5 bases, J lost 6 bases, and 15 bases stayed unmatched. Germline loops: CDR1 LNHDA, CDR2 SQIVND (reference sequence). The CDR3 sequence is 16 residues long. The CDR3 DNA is TGTGCCAGTAGTTCAGGGGCCCTCACCACAGGGGGCGAGCAGTACTTC. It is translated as CASSSGALTTGGEQYF.

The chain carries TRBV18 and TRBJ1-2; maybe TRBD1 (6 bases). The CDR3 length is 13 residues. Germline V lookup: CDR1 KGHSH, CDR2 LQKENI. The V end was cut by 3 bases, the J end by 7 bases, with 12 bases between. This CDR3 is CASSPGQGSGYTF. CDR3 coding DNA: TGTGCCAGCTCACCGGGGCAGGGGTCTGGCTACACCTTC.

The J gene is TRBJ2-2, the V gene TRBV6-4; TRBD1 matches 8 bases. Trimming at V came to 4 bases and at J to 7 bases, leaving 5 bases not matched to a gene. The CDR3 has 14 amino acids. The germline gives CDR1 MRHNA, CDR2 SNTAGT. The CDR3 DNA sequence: TGTGCCAGCAGTGCCCAGGGGGCGAACGGGGAGCTGTTTTTT. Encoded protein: CASSAQGANGELFF.

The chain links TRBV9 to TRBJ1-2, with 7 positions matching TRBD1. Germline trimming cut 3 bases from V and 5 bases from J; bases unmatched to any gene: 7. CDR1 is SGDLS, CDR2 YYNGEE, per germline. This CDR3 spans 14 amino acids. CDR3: CASSADRVGYGYTF. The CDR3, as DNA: TGTGCCAGCAGCGCCGACAGGGTAGGGTATGGCTACACCTTC. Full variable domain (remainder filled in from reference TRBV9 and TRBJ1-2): DSGVTQTPKHLITATGQRVTLRCSPRSGDLSVYWYQQSLDQGLQFLIQYYNGEERAKGNILERFSAQQFPDLHSELNLSSLELGDSALYFCASSADRVGYGYTFGSGTRLTVV.

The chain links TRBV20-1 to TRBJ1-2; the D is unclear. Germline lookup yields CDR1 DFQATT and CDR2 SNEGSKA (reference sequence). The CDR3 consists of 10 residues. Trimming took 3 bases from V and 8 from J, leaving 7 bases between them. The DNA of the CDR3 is TGCAGTGCTAGCGCGGTAGGCTACACCTTC. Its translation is CSASAVGYTF.

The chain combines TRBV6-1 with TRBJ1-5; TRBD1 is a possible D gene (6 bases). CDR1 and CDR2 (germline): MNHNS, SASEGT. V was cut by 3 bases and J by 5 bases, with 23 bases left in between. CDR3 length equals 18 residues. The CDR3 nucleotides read TGTGCCAGCAGTGATCGGCCGGGTCCCAGGGGTCTCGATCAGCCCCAGCATTTT. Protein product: CASSDRPGPRGLDQPQHF.

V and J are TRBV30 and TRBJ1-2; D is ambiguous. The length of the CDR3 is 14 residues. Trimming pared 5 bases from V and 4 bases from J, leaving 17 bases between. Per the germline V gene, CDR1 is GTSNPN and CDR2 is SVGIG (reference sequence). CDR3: CAWGEGVWPYGYTF. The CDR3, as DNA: TGTGCCTGGGGCGAGGGTGTATGGCCCTATGGCTACACCTTC.

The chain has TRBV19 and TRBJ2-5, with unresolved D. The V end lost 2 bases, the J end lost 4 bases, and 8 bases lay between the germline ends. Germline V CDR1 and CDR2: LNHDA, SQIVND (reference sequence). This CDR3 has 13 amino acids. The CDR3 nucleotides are TGTGCCAGTAGTATACAGACATCAGAGACCCAGTACTTC. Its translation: CASSIQTSETQYF.

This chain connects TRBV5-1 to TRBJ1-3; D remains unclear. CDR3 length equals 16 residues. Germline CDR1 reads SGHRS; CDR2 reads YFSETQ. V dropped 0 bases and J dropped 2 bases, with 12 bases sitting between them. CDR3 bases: TGCGCCAGCAGCTTGGCCTCCGGGGAAGCTGGAAACACCATATATTTT. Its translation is CASSLASGEAGNTIYF.

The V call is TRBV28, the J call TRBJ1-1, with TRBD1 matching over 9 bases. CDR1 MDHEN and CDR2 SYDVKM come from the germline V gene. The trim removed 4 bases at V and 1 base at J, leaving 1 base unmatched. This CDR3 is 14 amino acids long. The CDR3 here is CASSSGQGNTEAFF. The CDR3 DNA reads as TGTGCCAGCAGTTCGGGACAGGGGAACACTGAAGCTTTCTTT. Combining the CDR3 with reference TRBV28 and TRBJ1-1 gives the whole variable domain DVKVTQSSRYLVKRTGEKVFLECVQDMDHENMFWYRQDPGLGLRLIYFSYDVKMKEKGDIPEGYSVSREKKERFSLILESASTNQTSMYLCASSSGQGNTEAFFGQGTRLTVV.

The CDR3 coding sequence is TGTGCCAGCAGTTATTCCTTTGAGAGAAACACCATATATTTT. This gives the protein CASSYSFERNTIYF. The V call is TRBV6-5, the J call TRBJ1-3; D gene unclear. Germline CDR1 is MNHEY and CDR2 is SVGAGI. V was shortened by 3 bases and J by 5 bases, with 11 bases between the two germline ends. CDR3 length equals 14 residues.

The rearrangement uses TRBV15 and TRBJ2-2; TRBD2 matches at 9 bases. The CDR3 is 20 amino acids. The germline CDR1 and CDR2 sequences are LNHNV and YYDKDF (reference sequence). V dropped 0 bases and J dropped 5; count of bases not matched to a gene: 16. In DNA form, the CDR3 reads TGTGCCACCAGCAGAGATTCCACTAGCGGGTGGGATTACGGTACCGGGGAGCTGTTTTTT. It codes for CATSRDSTSGWDYGTGELFF.